This T cell receptor (beta chain) derives from a study of cytotoxic CD8 clonotypes in ibrutinib-treated CLL. The CDR3 extends over 16 amino acids. The germline V gene encodes CDR1 SEHNR and CDR2 FQNEAQ (reference sequence). Trimming removed 5 bases from V and 3 bases from J, with 17 bases in between. TCRdb's table, derived via immunoSEQ multiplex PCR, lists solely in-frame clones and lacks some. This repertoire shows about 74,000 clones, more than 75% found once; its top ten account for less than 9%. Sequenced material: PBMCs, taken at disease progression, from a patient treated with ibrutinib. The rearrangement links TRBV7-9 to TRBJ2-4; tentatively, D is TRBD1 (6 bases). The source is a human donor with chronic lymphocytic leukemia. The CDR3, as DNA: TGTGCCAGCAGCCACCGCAGGGGTAGTGACAAAAACATTCAGTACTTC. Its translation: CASSHRRGSDKNIQYF.